This T cell receptor (beta chain) was identified in a study of Siglec-9 on CD8 T cells in melanoma. Clones were sequenced by immunoSEQ multiplex PCR, and TCRdb holds only the in-frame ones, with some missing. The sample carries 25,000 to 35,000 clones, about 80% recorded once. Concerning this clone: The target antigen is unknown.

Germline values: CDR1 SGDLS, CDR2 YYNGEE. This CDR3 contains 15 residues. V was cut by 4 bases and J by 0 bases, with 11 bases left in between. Points from the study as a whole: In melanoma tumors, a Siglec-9-marked effector memory CD8+ subset reportedly appeared to accumulate.

The sample was Siglec-9- CD8+ T cells sorted from blood. The sequence derives from a human donor in good health. The rearrangement links TRBV9 to TRBJ2-1; D not resolved. DNA of the CDR3: TGTGCCAGCAGCCCACCGACGAGCTCCTACAATGAGCAGTTCTTC. It yields the protein CASSPPTSSYNEQFF.